The present T cell receptor (beta chain) was sequenced within a study of OX40 agonist ivuxolimab in advanced cancers. Background for the entire study: Ivuxolimab was an agonistic, fully human IgG2 monoclonal antibody directed against OX40 (CD134), a costimulatory receptor. Peripheral TCRbeta sequencing aimed to test whether ivuxolimab altered TCR sequence diversity and caused clonal T-cell expansion. The paper covers the monotherapy dose-escalation part of the phase I ivuxolimab trial, which included N of about 50 patients. In the dose-escalation cohort, 82.7% of patients were male, and the mean age was approximately 60 years with a range of about 20 to 80. Among the 52 dose-escalation patients, 19 had hepatocellular carcinoma, 15 or so melanoma, 9 renal cell carcinoma and 9 head and neck cancer. Patients were allowed to have had prior anti-PD-1, anti-PD-L1 or anti-CTLA-4 therapy, and 30% to 40% of the dose-escalation patients had previously received checkpoint inhibitors. Intravenous ivuxolimab was administered to patients every 2 weeks at six dose levels: 0.01, 0.1, 0.3, 1.5, 3 and 10 mg/kg. Partial responses occurred in three dose-escalation patients: two with cutaneous melanoma and one with hepatocellular carcinoma. Overall results and qualifications from the work: Which antigens the clonally expanded peripheral T cells were specific for was not determined. At doses of 0.1 to 3.0 mg/kg, clonal expansion of both CD4+ and CD8+ T cells in blood was seen between baseline and week 6. After ivuxolimab, CD8+ T cells had more expanded clones than CD4+ T cells on average. Low levels of normalized T-cell clonal expansion were also shown by some nonresponding patients. In partial responders in the 0.1-3.0 mg/kg groups, normalized peripheral clonal expansion was found to be among the lowest, especially among CD8+ T cells.

To sequence the TCRbeta CDR3 region, genomic DNA was isolated from the sorted cells. The immunoSEQ Assay was used to sequence the TCRbeta CDR3 regions. TCRdb obtained this table from immuneACCESS and retained in-frame rearrangements with V and J assigned. These tables miss some clones; where compared with another copy, unresolved V genes account for less than half of the shortfall, and the remainder is unexplained. The sample yields about 40,000 clones; approximately 88% were counted once. Of the sample, roughly a quarter falls within the top ten clones. Patients with autoimmune disease history or receiving systemic immunosuppression were excluded from the trial. Peripheral blood for TCR sequencing was drawn from every dose cohort at baseline, at cycle 4 day 1 and at cycle 7 day 1. The samples were drawn from a first-in-human, open-label, multicenter phase I dose-escalation trial of ivuxolimab. The trial enrolled adults with locally advanced or metastatic head and neck squamous cell, hepatocellular, melanoma or renal cell carcinoma. Before TCR sequencing, CD4+ T cells and CD8+ T cells from peripheral blood were sorted into separate populations.

Comment on this clone: This clone's antigen is unknown. No per-base quality is available; no much larger clone lies one base away.

Taken from cysteine to phenylalanine, the CDR3 has 14 residues. Kept here is only the CDR3 DNA, which spans 42 bases and is read in frame from base 1. V loses 4 bases at its end and J loses 9 bases; junction bases beyond the gene matches: 3. The germline V gene provides CDR1 MNHNS and CDR2 SASEGT. The rearrangement combines TRBV6-1 with TRBJ1-6, with TRBD1 matching 10 junction bases. The sequenced sample was CD4+ or CD8+ T cells sorted from blood, obtained in a trial of the OX40 agonist ivuxolimab. The source of this sequence is an adult with an advanced solid tumor such as melanoma, head and neck, liver or kidney cancer. The CDR3 in this case is CASSGGQGSSPLHF. The nucleotide sequence reads TGTGCCAGCAGTGGGGGACAGGGGAGTTCACCCCTCCACTTT.